This T cell receptor beta chain is from a study of blood T cell repertoires in COVID-19. The germline V and J ends were trimmed by 0 bases and 1 base, with 21 bases remaining between them. Germline CDR1 and CDR2: SGDLS and YYNGEE. This CDR3 has 19 residues. The protocol was immunoSEQ multiplex PCR, while the TCRdb copy is restricted to in-frame clones and leaves out a portion. Seen here are tens of thousands of clones, around 90% observed once, and the top ten hold less than 3.5%. The sequence derives from a man aged 50 or older with COVID-19, enrolled during active disease. The sample was peripheral blood. This chain joins TRBV9 and TRBJ2-3, with D possibly being TRBD2 (6 bases). CDR3 sequence: CASSVGTGSAYRGTDTQYF. The CDR3 DNA reads as TGTGCCAGCAGCGTAGGAACCGGGAGTGCTTACAGAGGCACAGATACGCAGTATTTT.